This TCR beta chain appears in the sequencing data of a study of blood T cell repertoires in COVID-19. Study details: Sites across the United States, Italy and Spain contributed samples from acute and convalescent COVID-19. Nucleic acid was either cDNA or gDNA, and it came from T cells, B-cell-depleted T cells, or PBMCs.

The table lists this clone with a count of one. Per the original methods: Reference gene primer amplification gave estimated nucleated cell counts. The protocol was immunoSEQ multiplex PCR, while the TCRdb copy is restricted to in-frame clones and leaves out a portion. D and trimming come from the DNA, and the V and J calls and clone size come from that table. The sample holds some 66,000 clones, about 91% seen once. Trimming removed 5 bases from V and 6 bases from J; junction bases left unmatched: 6. Germline V CDR1 and CDR2: LNHDA, SQIVND (reference sequence). This CDR3 has 13 residues. This chain uses TRBV19 with TRBJ2-5; 7 bases fit TRBD2. The TCR originated in a human donor in a cohort sampled during active COVID-19. The sequencing sample was made of peripheral blood. The chain's CDR3 is CASSSGLLKTQYF. DNA for the CDR3: TGTGCCAGTAGTTCGGGACTATTGAAGACCCAGTACTTC.